This T cell receptor (beta chain) was retrieved from a study of Graves' ophthalmopathy and Graves' hyperthyroidism (dated 2018 in TCRdb). General notes on the study: Peripheral blood samples were taken at the time of initial diagnosis, before any treatment was given. The independent validation cohort included 20 or so hyperthyroidism patients plus 17 patients who later progressed from hyperthyroidism to ophthalmopathy. In 6 or 7 hyperthyroidism patients, T-cell repertoires of thyroid tissue and blood were compared. In total, 120 to 150 blood samples were TCR-sequenced: 40 to 45 ophthalmopathy, approximately 75 hyperthyroidism and some 17 hyperthyroidism-to-ophthalmopathy patients. Following sample collection, hyperthyroidism patients were given methimazole at a starting dose of 30 mg daily, and ophthalmopathy patients were given high-dose intravenous methylprednisolone. A discovery set of 90 to 100 patients (around 44 ophthalmopathy, 55 to 60 stable hyperthyroidism) was enrolled to explore V-J signatures distinguishing ophthalmopathy from hyperthyroidism. The study used signatures of the TCR beta repertoire to tell Graves' ophthalmopathy apart from Graves' hyperthyroidism and to predict which patients would progress to ophthalmopathy.

This clonotype was detected a few times. No antigen is known for it. Base qualities were left out, and no much larger clone turns up one base away. The study at large found these results: No statistical method was used to predetermine the sample size, and group allocation was not hidden from the investigators. In validation, the model predicted ophthalmopathy progression with about 71% sensitivity and roughly 78% specificity; more than ten predicted patients were CT-confirmed with GO in a median of around 6.5 months. In cross-validation, the 13-signature model distinguished ophthalmopathy from stable hyperthyroidism with nearly 90% sensitivity and approximately 81% specificity, while in the test set the corresponding values were roughly 80% and 75%. Most expanded thyroid clonotypes with a frequency above 0.001 also appeared in blood, which suggests that blood repertoires may reflect the immune response in the thyroid.

V is clipped by 3 bases and J by 2 bases, and the sequence between their germline boundaries is 8 bases long. The CDR3, cysteine through phenylalanine, is 15 amino acids long. CDR3 DNA only is kept here, 45 bases in frame from base 1. Ophthalmopathy patients had moderately to severely active disease, Clinical Activity Score of at least 3, NOSPECS grade of at least 4, and disease duration under 3 months. Patients with other autoimmune diseases, uncontrolled infections, pregnancy or lactation were excluded. Diagnosis relied on clinical symptoms, serum thyroxine, TRAb, thyroid ultrasound and orbital computed tomography. PBMCs were isolated from 8 to 10 ml of fresh peripheral blood by Ficoll-Paque density gradient centrifugation. Trizol reagent was used to extract the total RNA, and its quality was then checked on an Agilent 2100 Bioanalyzer. For repertoire sequencing, the TCR beta CDR3 regions were amplified from RNA transcripts. A first-round RT-PCR used HTBI primers with the Qiagen OneStep RT-PCR kit, followed by a second-round multiplex PCR, size selection and purification. Sequencing of the libraries was carried out on an Illumina HiSeq2000 in paired-end mode with 100 bp reads. Turning to the authors' computational methods: Reads were processed with SOAPnuke, discarding reads with adapters, uncalled bases, mean Phred below 15, or no exact constant-primer or identifier match. COPE v1.2.5 was used to merge high-quality paired reads. Each unique nucleotide sequence was defined as a clonotype, and clonotypes were aligned to IMGT TRB V, D and J references with MiTCR v1.1. Analysis was restricted to V-J combinations with a frequency above 0.0001, which covered just over 98% of repertoires. For each V-J combination, a TCR clonal expansion and chaos score was defined as F50 clonal expansion divided by the chaos observed in the TCRdist matrix. Features were reduced by Welch's t-statistics and random forest to around 14 V-J combinations, which fed a naive Bayes classifier. The similarity between thyroid and blood repertoires was quantified using the Morisita-Horn index. TCRdb reprocessing: public reads trimmed at Q25 with fastp, clones called with MiXCR, in-frame beta chains kept. Merged by CDR3 protein, the rows form single entries marked with the most common genes and DNA. TCRdb, not the original authors, processed these V and J calls. This sample comprises 240,000 or so distinct CDR3 sequences, less than 55% of them detected only once. The ten largest clones represent roughly 50% of the sample.

This clonotype originated in an adult man with Graves' ophthalmopathy. Recombination linked TRBV12-3 or TRBV12-4 to TRBJ2-6, and the D gene may be TRBD1, 5 bases matching. Specimen: peripheral blood. The nucleotide sequence reads TGTGCCAGCAGTTTTCCCAGGGCTGGGGCCAACGTCCTGACTTTC. Its translation reads: CASSFPRAGANVLTF.